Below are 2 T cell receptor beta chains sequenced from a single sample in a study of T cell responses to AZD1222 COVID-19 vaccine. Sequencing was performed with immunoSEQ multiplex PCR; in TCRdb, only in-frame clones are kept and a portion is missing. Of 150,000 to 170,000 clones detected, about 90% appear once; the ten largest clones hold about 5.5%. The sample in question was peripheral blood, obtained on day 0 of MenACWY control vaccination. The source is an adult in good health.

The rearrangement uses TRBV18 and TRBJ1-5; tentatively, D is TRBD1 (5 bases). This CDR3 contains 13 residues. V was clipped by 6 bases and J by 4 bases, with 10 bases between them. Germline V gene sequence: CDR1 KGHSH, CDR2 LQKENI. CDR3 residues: CASSSDKNQPQHF. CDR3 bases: TGTGCCAGCTCCTCGGACAAGAATCAGCCCCAGCATTTT. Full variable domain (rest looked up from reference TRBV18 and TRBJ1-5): NAGVMQNPRHLVRRRGQEARLRCSPMKGHSHVYWYRQLPEEGLKFMVYLQKENIIDESGMPKERFSAEFPKEGPSILRIQQVVRGDSAAYFCASSSDKNQPQHFGDGTRLSIL.

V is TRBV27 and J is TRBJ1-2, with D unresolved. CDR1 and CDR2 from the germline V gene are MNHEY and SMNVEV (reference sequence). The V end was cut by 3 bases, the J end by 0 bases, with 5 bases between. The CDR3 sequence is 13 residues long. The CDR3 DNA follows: TGTGCCAGCAGTTTCCTAGCTAACTATGGCTACACCTTC. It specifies CASSFLANYGYTF.